Below are 18 T cell receptor beta chains sequenced from a single sample in a study of CXCR3-negative and CXCR3-positive naive CD8 T cells. Libraries were UMI-labeled 5' RACE TRB cDNA. Following a re-call of the 5' RACE reads, TCRdb has one entry per CDR3 protein and lacks DNA. This sample contains more than 65,000 distinct CDR3 sequences. Sequencing used naive CXCR3- CD8+ T cells from blood. The subset was: CD45RO-CCR7+CD27+CD95- naive CD8+ T cells lacking CXCR3 (TNR3-). Source of these receptors: a human donor in good health. Some clones in this sample may be carry-over from other donors' samples.

The J gene is TRBJ2-1, the V gene TRBV20-1; without DNA, the TCRdb call of TRBD1 cannot be checked. Germline V CDR1 and CDR2: DFQATT, SNEGSKA (reference sequence). This CDR3 has 15 amino acids. CDR3 region: CRASSDPGGYNEQFF.

The V and J genes are TRBV20-1 and TRBJ1-2; lacking DNA, the TRBD1 call made by TCRdb goes unchecked. CDR3 size: 18 residues. CDR1 DFQATT and CDR2 SNEGSKA come from the germline V gene (reference sequence). CDR3 region: CSARISGTGVFSDYGYTF.

This rearrangement joins TRBV29-1 to TRBJ1-1; the TCRdb D gene call, TRBD1, has no DNA to confirm it. There are 15 residues in the CDR3. CDR1 is SQVTM and CDR2 is ANQGSEA in the germline V gene. The CDR3 spells CSVQAGTGFITEAFF.

The rearrangement uses TRBV7-2 and TRBJ2-7; TCRdb's D call of TRBD2 is untestable without DNA. The CDR3 extends over 15 amino acids. Germline CDR1 reads SGHTA; CDR2 reads FQGNSA. The CDR3 sequence is CASSLIAGTNDEQYF.

The chain recombines TRBV28 with TRBJ2-1; TCRdb reports TRBD1, a call that lacks DNA to check it against. This CDR3 contains 13 residues. Germline assignment: CDR1 MDHEN and CDR2 SYDVKM. The CDR3 sequence: CASSSPERGEQFF.

The rearrangement uses TRBV2 and TRBJ2-7. Germline V gene data show CDR1 as SNHLY and CDR2 as FYNNEI. The CDR3 is made up of 14 amino acids. CDR3 residues: CASSEATWGYEQYF.

The chain links TRBV7-9 to TRBJ1-1; no DNA is available, so the TRBD1 call from TCRdb remains unchecked. Per the germline V gene, CDR1 is SEHNR and CDR2 is FQNEAQ (reference sequence). The CDR3 runs 18 residues. The CDR3 spells CASSASGQGDSEGTEAFF. Filled out from reference TRBV7-9 and TRBJ1-1, the complete variable domain reads DTGVSQNPRHKITKRGQNVTFRCDPISEHNRLYWYRQTLGQGPEFLTYFQNEAQLEKSRLLSDRFSAERPKGSFSTLEIQRTEQGDSAMYLCASSASGQGDSEGTEAFFGQGTRLTVV.

The J gene is TRBJ1-4, the V gene TRBV7-9; TCRdb lists TRBD1, though no DNA is available to test this call. Per the germline V gene, CDR1 is SEHNR and CDR2 is FQNEAQ (reference sequence). CDR3 length equals 17 residues. The chain's CDR3 is CASSLRTGSATNEKLFF.

The chain links TRBV28 to TRBJ2-7; checking the TCRdb D call of TRBD2 is not possible without DNA. The CDR3 length is 16 residues. Germline CDR1 is MDHEN and CDR2 is SYDVKM. Here the CDR3 reads CASSGASGGPLDEQYF.

The V call is TRBV20-1, the J call TRBJ1-2; checking the TCRdb D call of TRBD1 is not possible without DNA. The CDR3 spans 14 residues. CDR1 is DFQATT, CDR2 SNEGSKA, per germline (reference sequence). CDR3 protein: CSAIHREVNYGYTF.

The rearrangement links TRBV28 to TRBJ2-7; TCRdb's assignment of TRBD1 cannot be checked, as there is no DNA. This CDR3 has 16 residues. CDR1 is MDHEN, CDR2 SYDVKM, per germline. The CDR3: CASSPLGGESSYEQYF.

This chain connects TRBV5-1 to TRBJ2-1; TCRdb's D gene call, TRBD1, goes unchecked for lack of DNA. This CDR3 has 14 residues. Germline loops: CDR1 SGHRS, CDR2 YFSETQ. CDR3 in amino acids: CASSSYDSDNEQFF. The variable domain in full, with the rest retrieved from reference TRBV5-1 and TRBJ2-1, is KAGVTQTPRYLIKTRGQQVTLSCSPISGHRSVSWYQQTPGQGLQFLFEYFSETQRNKGNFPGRFSGRQFSNSRSEMNVSTLELGDSALYLCASSSYDSDNEQFFGPGTRLTVL.

The genes are TRBV29-1 and TRBJ1-2. The germline V gene encodes CDR1 SQVTM and CDR2 ANQGSEA. This CDR3 is built from 11 residues. CDR3 residues: CSGRVAYGYTF.

This CDR3 reads CASSLPRDDREEQFF. This sequence joins TRBV7-9 and TRBJ2-1; TCRdb's D gene call, TRBD2, goes unchecked for lack of DNA. The CDR3 loop spans 15 amino acids. Germline V gives CDR1 SEHNR, CDR2 FQNEAQ (reference sequence).

The rearrangement uses TRBV12-3 or TRBV12-4 and TRBJ2-2; TCRdb proposes TRBD1, but this gene call is untestable without DNA. The CDR3 length is 16 residues. CDR3: CASSYLGQGSPGELFF.

This rearrangement joins TRBV2 to TRBJ2-5; TCRdb's D gene call, TRBD2, goes unchecked for lack of DNA. Germline lookup yields CDR1 SNHLY and CDR2 FYNNEI. This CDR3 spans 15 amino acids. The CDR3 spells CASRGDSGRKETQYF.

This rearrangement joins TRBV4-3 to TRBJ2-7; TCRdb picks TRBD1, but there is no DNA to check that call. From germline, CDR1 is LGHNA and CDR2 YSLEER. This CDR3 has 15 residues. The CDR3 region is CASSQDTAGNYEQYF.

This chain connects TRBV5-1 to TRBJ2-1; TCRdb selects TRBD1, and the lack of DNA leaves this call unchecked. This CDR3 has 15 residues. Germline CDR1 SGHRS, CDR2 YFSETQ. CDR3 residues: CASSLRQGATNEQFF.